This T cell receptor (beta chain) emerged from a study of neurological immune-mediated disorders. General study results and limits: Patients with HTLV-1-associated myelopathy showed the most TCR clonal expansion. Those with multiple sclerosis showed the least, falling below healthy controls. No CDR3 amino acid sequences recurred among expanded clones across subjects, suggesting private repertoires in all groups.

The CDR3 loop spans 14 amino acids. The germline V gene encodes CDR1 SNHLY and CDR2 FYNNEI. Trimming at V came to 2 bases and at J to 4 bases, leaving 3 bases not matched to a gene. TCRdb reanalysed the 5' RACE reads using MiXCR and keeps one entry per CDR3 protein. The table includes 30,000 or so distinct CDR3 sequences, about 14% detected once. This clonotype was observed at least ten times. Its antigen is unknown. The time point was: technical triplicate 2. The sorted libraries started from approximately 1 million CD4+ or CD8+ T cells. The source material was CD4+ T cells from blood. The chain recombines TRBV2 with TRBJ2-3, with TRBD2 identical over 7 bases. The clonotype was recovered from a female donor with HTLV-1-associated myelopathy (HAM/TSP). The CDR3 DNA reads TGTGCCAGCAGTGAATGGGAGGGCCCAGATACGCAGTATTTT. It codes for CASSEWEGPDTQYF.